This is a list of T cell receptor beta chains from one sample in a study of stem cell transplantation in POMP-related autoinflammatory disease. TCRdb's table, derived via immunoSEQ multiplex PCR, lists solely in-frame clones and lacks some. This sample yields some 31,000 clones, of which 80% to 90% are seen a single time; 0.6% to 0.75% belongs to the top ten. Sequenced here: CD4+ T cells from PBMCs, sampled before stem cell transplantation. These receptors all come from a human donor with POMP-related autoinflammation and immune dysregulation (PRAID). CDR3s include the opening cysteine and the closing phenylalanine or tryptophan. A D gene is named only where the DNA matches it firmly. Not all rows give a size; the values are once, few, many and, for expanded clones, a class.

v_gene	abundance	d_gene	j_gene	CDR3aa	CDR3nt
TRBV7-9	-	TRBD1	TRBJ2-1	CASSLLQGGLYAEQFF	TGTGCCAGCAGCCTTTTACAGGGGGGATTGTACGCTGAGCAGTTCTTC
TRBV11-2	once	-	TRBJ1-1	CASSFLGRREAFF	TGTGCCAGCAGCTTTTTAGGGCGCAGGGAAGCTTTCTTT
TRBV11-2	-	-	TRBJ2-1	CASSFQSSYNEQFF	TGTGCCAGCAGCTTTCAGAGCTCCTACAATGAGCAGTTCTTC
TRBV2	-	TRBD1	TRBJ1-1	CASIRDRGADTEAFF	TGTGCCAGCATCCGGGACAGGGGTGCAGACACTGAAGCTTTCTTT
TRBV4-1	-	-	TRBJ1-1	CASSPYGGVGTEAFF	TGCGCCAGCAGTCCCTACGGGGGCGTTGGCACTGAAGCTTTCTTT
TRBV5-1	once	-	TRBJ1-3	CASSLAGSSGNTIYF	TGCGCCAGCAGCTTGGCGGGCAGCTCTGGAAACACCATATATTTT
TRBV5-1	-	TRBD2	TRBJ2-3	CASSLTSGSTDTQYF	TGCGCCAGCAGCTTGACTAGCGGGAGCACAGATACGCAGTATTTT
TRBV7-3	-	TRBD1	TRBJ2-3	CASSLDRGLNTQYF	TGTGCCAGCAGCTTAGACAGGGGGCTAAATACGCAGTATTTT
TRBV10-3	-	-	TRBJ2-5	CAISERGHGETQYF	TGTGCCATCAGTGAGAGGGGCCACGGGGAGACCCAGTACTTC
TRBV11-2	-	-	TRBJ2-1	CASSSPSVAVQGYNEQFF	TGTGCCAGCAGCTCTCCCAGTGTAGCGGTGCAGGGATACAATGAGCAGTTCTTC
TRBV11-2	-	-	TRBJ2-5	CASSLDDLATRYQETQYF	TGTGCCAGCAGCTTAGATGACCTAGCGACCCGGTACCAAGAGACCCAGTACTTC
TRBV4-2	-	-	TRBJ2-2	CASSQDGRTNTGELFF	TGTGCCAGCAGCCAAGATGGGAGGACCAACACCGGGGAGCTGTTTTTT
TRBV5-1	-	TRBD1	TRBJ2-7	CASSLDRGSYEQYF	TGCGCCAGCAGCTTGGACAGGGGATCCTACGAGCAGTACTTC
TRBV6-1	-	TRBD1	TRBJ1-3	CASSDRTGGNTIYF	TGTGCCAGCAGTGACCGGACAGGGGGAAACACCATATATTTT
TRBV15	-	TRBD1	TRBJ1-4	CATSSQGEGLFF	TGTGCCACCAGCAGTCAGGGGGAAGGACTGTTTTTT
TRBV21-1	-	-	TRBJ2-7	CASSKGSGQGSYEQYF	TGTGCCAGCAGCAAAGGGTCAGGACAGGGTTCCTACGAGCAGTACTTC
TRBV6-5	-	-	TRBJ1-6	CASRQDLSYNSPLHF	TGTGCCAGCAGACAGGACCTGTCCTATAATTCACCCCTCCACTTT
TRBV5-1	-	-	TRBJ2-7	CASSPRGRDYEQYF	TGCGCCAGCAGCCCGCGAGGGCGCGACTACGAGCAGTACTTC
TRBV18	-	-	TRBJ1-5	CASSPTGQGQPQHF	TGTGCCAGCTCACCTACCGGGCAGGGACAGCCCCAGCATTTT
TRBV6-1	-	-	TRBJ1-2	CASSENRAVDYGYTF	TGTGCCAGCAGTGAAAACAGGGCGGTTGACTATGGCTACACCTTC
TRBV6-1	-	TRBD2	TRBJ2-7	CASSATSGRFSFNEQYF	TGTGCCAGCAGTGCTACTAGCGGGAGGTTCTCTTTCAACGAGCAGTACTTC
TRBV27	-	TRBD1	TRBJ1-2	CASSSNRQGVGYTF	TGTGCCAGCAGTTCTAACCGACAGGGGGTAGGCTACACCTTC
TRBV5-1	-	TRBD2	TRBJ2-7	CASSSLAGGTYEQYF	TGCGCCAGCAGCTCACTAGCGGGGGGAACCTACGAGCAGTACTTC
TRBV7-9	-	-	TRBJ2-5	CASSLFRHQETQYF	TGTGCCAGCAGCTTATTTCGGCATCAAGAGACCCAGTACTTC